Sequencing of this T cell receptor (beta chain) was carried out in a study of blood T cells in healthy people across ages (dated by TCRdb to between 2014 and 2017). Concerning the study at large: In model experiments, template switching captured roughly one uniquely barcoded TCR beta cDNA molecule for every two T cells. For two donors (one aged 18 to 29 and one aged 80 or older), the study analyzed two additional independent replicas of 1 million unique cDNA reads from the same blood draw. Using deep sequencing normalized with unique cDNA molecular identifiers, the study measured how TCR beta repertoire diversity changes with age. The donors were split into four age groups: young (average 16 years), middle-aged (39), aged (approximately 59) and long-lived (roughly 86). Donors of different ages were randomly distributed across sequencing lanes to avoid experimental bias.

V loses 3 bases of germline sequence and J loses 6 bases, and the interval between the two ends is 21 bases. CDR1 and CDR2, looked up from the germline V gene (reference sequence), are DFQATT and SNEGSKA. From its cysteine to its phenylalanine, the CDR3 spans 16 amino acids. CDR3 DNA is the only sequence kept; it has 48 bases, read in frame from the first base. The library was produced with 5' RACE. For sequencing, an Illumina HiSeq 2500 was employed. The second PCR ran for about 6 to 12 cycles and used a J-beta primer mix along with a sample-barcoded 5' primer. A template-switch 5' adaptor carrying 12 random nucleotides introduced a unique molecular identifier onto each TCR beta cDNA molecule. Each sample yielded at least 2.5 million CDR3-containing paired-end reads. First-strand cDNA synthesis was performed from all RNA using the Mint cDNA synthesis kit, with priming by a TRBC-specific oligonucleotide. Following uracil-DNA glycosylase treatment, all cDNA underwent a first 18-cycle PCR with the universal primers M1SS and BC2_uni_R. The authors processed their data as follows. Each sample was normalized by randomly selecting 1 million high-quality reads, each carrying a distinct molecular identifier. Instead of being binned into consensus sequences, reads with shared molecular identifiers were discarded. CDR3 identification, clonotype clustering and error correction used MiTCR with a Q25 quality threshold and the strictest error-elimination algorithm. A nonparametric unseen species model with Euler transformation was used to estimate lower-bound total TCR beta diversity. TCRdb handled the public reads itself, with Q25 trimming in fastp and clone calling in MiXCR, and kept productive beta chains. Records with the same CDR3 protein are collapsed into one entry carrying the most frequent genes and DNA. The V and J calls here are based on TCRdb, not the publication. For this sample there are 750,000 to 950,000 distinct CDR3 sequences; less than 70% appear just once. The ten largest clones capture about 42% of the sample.

Systemically healthy Caucasian individuals from Russia, 35 to 50 in total and aged roughly 6 to 95 years, were included as donors. Each donor gave roughly 9 milliliters of peripheral blood, drawn into EDTA-treated Vacutainer tubes. Ficoll-Paque density-gradient centrifugation was used to isolate PBMCs, with at least 6 million per sample. Total RNA, at least 6 micrograms per sample, was extracted from PBMCs with Trizol reagent. The percentages of naive CD45RAhigh/CD27high T cells were determined by flow cytometry on a PBMC aliquot from every donor. For this clonotype: It lacks a known antigen. No qualities accompany the bases; no much larger clone lies one base away.

The investigation overall reported the following: The long-lived group showed more naive CD4+ T cells, fewer expanded clones and increased TCR diversity than the aged group, suggesting age selection. Donor CMV infection status was unknown, potentially confounding age-related changes in expanded clonotypes. Estimates of total diversity based on one million sequenced T cells were regarded as lower bounds and as underestimates. Observed TCR beta diversity correlated strongly with the percentage of naive T cells measured by flow cytometry. As age increased, observed TCR beta diversity per million T cells dropped in a roughly linear way, and a significant reduction was already evident by age 40. Bulk unsorted PBMC profiling prevented conclusive comparison of naive and antigen-experienced compartments.

The TCR originated in an elderly man in good health. The sequenced sample consisted of blood. Recombination connected TRBV20-1 to TRBJ2-1; a confident D gene designation cannot be given. The DNA sequence is given as TGCAGTGCTAGGCCCCCTAGTTCCCGCGCGAGCAATGAGCAGTTCTTC. Translated, it reads CSARPPSSRASNEQFF.